This T cell receptor (beta chain) comes out of a study of T-cell reconstitution after alpha-beta-depleted transplantation in children. The germline CDR1 and CDR2 sequences are KGHSH and LQKENI. V gave up 0 bases and J gave up 5 bases; unmatched junction bases: 7. The CDR3 runs to 15 residues. This clonotype occurred many times. The antigen remains unidentified. A TCRbeta library incorporating unique molecular identifiers was prepared. TCRdb independently ran MiXCR on the PCR reads; one entry per CDR3 protein. The data contain roughly 20,000 distinct CDR3 sequences, around 13% of them seen just once; the ten biggest clones take up over 30%. Study outcomes and limitations: At around two months after transplant, the alpha-beta T cells were reportedly derived from several hundred expanded clones that came from non-depleted graft cells.

The receptor comes from a female patient under 10 years old who had a stem cell transplant for congenital amegakaryocytic thrombocytopenia, so the T cells may come from the graft donor. V is TRBV18 and J is TRBJ2-7, with TRBD2 identical over 7 bases. The material was PBMCs, mostly from graft donor cells, obtained 60 days after TCRalphabeta/CD19-depleted stem cell transplant. The CDR3 coding sequence is TGTGCCAGCTCACCACCGGTTGGCGGGAGTAACGAGCAGTACTTC. Its translation is CASSPPVGGSNEQYF.